What follows are 29 T cell receptor beta chains derived from one specimen sequenced in a study of shared clonotypes between healthy human individuals. Clones were read by immunoSEQ multiplex PCR, and TCRdb kept only the in-frame ones, dropping some. The sample contains about 2.1 million clones, around 95% of which appear only once. CD45RO-negative, CCR7-selected cells formed the naive CD8 fraction, which excluded terminally differentiated effector memory CD45RA+ cells. The sequenced sample was naive CD8+ T cells from PBMCs. These receptors were collected from a young man in good health. Some clones in this sample may be carry-over from other donors' samples.

With regard to this clone: Other DNA sequences within the sample encode an identical CDR3. This sequence joins TRBV9 and TRBJ2-3, with TRBD2 matching over 11 bases. J gave up 3 bases and V 0 bases, and 3 bases lay outside the gene matches. Germline V gene lookup returns CDR1 SGDLS and CDR2 YYNGEE. The CDR3 has 16 residues. CDR3 in amino acids: CASSVVPSGRTDTQYF. The CDR3 bases are TGTGCCAGCAGCGTAGTGCCTAGCGGGAGGACAGATACGCAGTATTTT. The variable domain in full, completed from reference TRBV9 and TRBJ2-3, reads DSGVTQTPKHLITATGQRVTLRCSPRSGDLSVYWYQQSLDQGLQFLIQYYNGEERAKGNILERFSAQQFPDLHSELNLSSLELGDSALYFCASSVVPSGRTDTQYFGPGTRLTVL.

V usage is TRBV5-5 and J usage is TRBJ2-1; unclear D gene. V was trimmed by 4 bases and J by 2 bases, leaving 19 bases between them. Per germline, CDR1 SGHKS and CDR2 YYEKEE (reference sequence). The CDR3 loop spans 17 amino acids. Written as DNA, the CDR3 is TGTGCCAGCAGCCTTAGGGTGGGATCCTTCACCTACAATGAGCAGTTCTTC. It encodes CASSLRVGSFTYNEQFF.

The chain joins TRBV5-1 to TRBJ2-2; perhaps D is TRBD1 or TRBD2 (5 bases each). Trimming removed 6 bases from V and 0 bases from J, with 12 bases in between. The CDR3 length is 15 residues. Per the germline V gene, CDR1 is SGHRS and CDR2 is YFSETQ. The CDR3 spells CASTQGRTNTGELFF. The CDR3, as DNA: TGCGCCAGCACCCAGGGACGGACGAACACCGGGGAGCTGTTTTTT.

The chain links TRBV11-2 to TRBJ2-7, with TRBD1 matching over 7 bases. The CDR3 contains 20 residues. The germline gives CDR1 SGHAT, CDR2 FQNNGV. J was trimmed by 2 bases and V by 0 bases; bases with no gene match: 19. For the CDR3, the DNA is TGTGCCAGCAGCTTAGATCTGAGCGGACAGGTCGCGTTTAGCCCCTACGAGCAGTACTTC. This gives the protein CASSLDLSGQVAFSPYEQYF.

This chain joins TRBV4-1 and TRBJ2-7; tentatively, D is TRBD2 (6 bases). V was shortened by 4 bases and J by 4 bases, with 14 bases between the two germline ends. Germline V lookup: CDR1 MGHRA, CDR2 YSYEKL. This CDR3 comprises 14 residues. This chain's CDR3 is CASSPRWGTYEQYF. The DNA for the CDR3 is TGCGCCAGCAGCCCACGATGGGGGACTTACGAGCAGTACTTC.

This clone was detected only once. The chain carries TRBV6-1 and TRBJ1-1, with TRBD1 matching 8 bases. This CDR3 has 16 residues. CDR1 and CDR2 from the germline V gene are MNHNS and SASEGT. The ends lost 2 bases at V and 11 bases at J; junction bases unmatched: 16. In DNA form, the CDR3 reads TGTGCCAGCAGTGAATACGTCAGGGGGCGCATTCCACTCGCTTTCTTT. It encodes CASSEYVRGRIPLAFF.

The CDR3 region is CASSPLRESYEQYF. The CDR3 region has the DNA TGTGCCAGCAGTCCTCTTCGGGAAAGTTACGAGCAGTACTTC. This sequence joins TRBV27 and TRBJ2-7; the D gene is possibly TRBD2 (5 bases). The V gene lost 5 bases and the J gene lost 4 bases, with 15 bases spanning the gap. Germline V lookup: CDR1 MNHEY, CDR2 SMNVEV (reference sequence). CDR3 size: 14 residues.

The chain is built from TRBV6-5 and TRBJ2-3; 7 positions agree with TRBD1. The germline V gene encodes CDR1 MNHEY and CDR2 SVGAGI. The V and J ends lost 5 bases and 4 bases, in that order; junction bases with no gene match: 3. The CDR3 length is 13 residues. CDR3 bases: TGTGCCAGCAGTCTAGGGGGCGCAGATACGCAGTATTTT. It is translated as CASSLGGADTQYF.

V and J are TRBV28 and TRBJ2-7; D not certain. This CDR3 contains 14 residues. Germline V gives CDR1 MDHEN, CDR2 SYDVKM. V was clipped by 3 bases and J by 0 bases, with 9 bases between them. The CDR3 nucleotides are TGTGCCAGCAGTTTGTATGACAACTCCTACGAGCAGTACTTC. This translates into CASSLYDNSYEQYF.

This clone was detected once. The rearrangement links TRBV27 to TRBJ2-2; 8 bases agree with TRBD1. CDR3 length: 16 residues. Trimming cost V 5 bases and J 6 bases; bases outside gene matches: 11. Germline CDR1 and CDR2: MNHEY and SMNVEV (reference sequence). CDR3 coding DNA: TGTGCCAGCAGTCAATGGACAGGGAGGTTAGCCGGGGAGCTGTTTTTT. Its translation: CASSQWTGRLAGELFF.

The DNA for the CDR3 is TGTGCCAGCAGCCAAGAACGTAGCGGGAGGGTTTACGAGCAGTACTTC. Amino acid sequence: CASSQERSGRVYEQYF. The V gene is TRBV14, the J gene TRBJ2-7; 11 bases agree with TRBD2. V trimming: 0 bases; J trimming: 4 bases; junction bases outside the gene matches: 5. Germline CDR1 and CDR2: SGHDN and FVKESK. The CDR3 contains 16 residues.

The CDR3 region has the DNA TGTGCCAGCAGTGAAGATTGGCAGGAACCTAGTGCGAACACCGGGGAGCTGTTTTTT. This gives the protein CASSEDWQEPSANTGELFF. The chain couples TRBV6-1 to TRBJ2-2, with D hard to call. Trimming cost V 1 base and J 0 bases, with 18 bases left between them. The CDR3 is 19 residues long. Germline CDR1 is MNHNS and CDR2 is SASEGT.

Only one count was recorded for this clone. The rearrangement uses TRBV5-5 and TRBJ2-7; 9 nucleotides line up with TRBD1. V shed 8 bases and J 5 bases; nucleotides not matched to a gene: 11. This CDR3 contains 14 residues. Germline assignment: CDR1 SGHKS and CDR2 YYEKEE (reference sequence). For the CDR3, the DNA is TGTGCCAGTTCATGGGGACAGGGTATCCACGAGCAGTACTTC. Translation gives CASSWGQGIHEQYF.

As DNA, the CDR3 is TGTGCCAGCAGTCCCTTGCGGCTAGCGGGAGTAAACAATGAGCAGTTCTTC. Its protein product is CASSPLRLAGVNNEQFF. The chain recombines TRBV27 with TRBJ2-1; TRBD2 aligns across 10 bases. The CDR3 spans 17 residues. The junction had 12 bases not matched to a gene; V was cut back by 5 bases and J by 5 bases. Germline loops: CDR1 MNHEY, CDR2 SMNVEV (reference sequence).

The rearrangement joins TRBV19 to TRBJ1-2; weak D call: TRBD1 (6 bases). The CDR3 sequence is 13 residues long. In germline, CDR1 is LNHDA, CDR2 SQIVND (reference sequence). The V and J ends lost 7 bases and 4 bases respectively, with 13 bases between them. CDR3 nucleotides: TGTGCCAGTACGGGAGGGGGTGGCTATGGCTACACCTTC. This gives the protein CASTGGGGYGYTF.

The chain recombines TRBV19 with TRBJ2-7; TRBD1 aligns across 9 bases. CDR3 length: 15 residues. Trimming at V came to 3 bases and at J to 6 bases, leaving 9 bases not matched to a gene. Germline values: CDR1 LNHDA, CDR2 SQIVND (reference sequence). CDR3 sequence: CASSITGGPPTEQYF. The CDR3 DNA follows: TGTGCCAGTAGTATCACAGGGGGCCCTCCTACCGAGCAGTACTTC.

This chain uses TRBV5-6 with TRBJ1-4; tentative D call: TRBD1 (6 bases). The CDR3 has 16 amino acids. V lost 3 bases, J lost 8 bases, and 20 bases lay in between. CDR1 is SGHDT, CDR2 YYEEEE, per germline. CDR3 DNA: TGTGCCAGCAGCTCGGGCAATCAGGGGCCTAGGGAAAAACTGTTTTTT. Protein sequence: CASSSGNQGPREKLFF.

This clone was observed a few times. The chain couples TRBV11-2 to TRBJ1-1; D gene uncertain. The CDR3 contains 14 residues. Germline V gene sequence: CDR1 SGHAT, CDR2 FQNNGV. V lost 5 bases, J lost 1 base, and 11 bases lay in between. The CDR3 sequence is CASSLYRENTEAFF. For the CDR3, the DNA is TGTGCCAGCAGCCTATACCGGGAGAACACTGAAGCTTTCTTT.

The rearrangement links TRBV28 to TRBJ1-2; 10 bases agree with TRBD1. Germline V lookup: CDR1 MDHEN, CDR2 SYDVKM. The length of the CDR3 is 14 residues. The trim removed 7 bases at V and 2 bases at J, leaving 4 bases unmatched. CDR3 nucleotides: TGTGCCAGCATCCCGGGACAGGGGAACTATGGCTACACCTTC. This sequence encodes CASIPGQGNYGYTF.

The chain is built from TRBV4-1 and TRBJ2-2, with 9 bases aligning to TRBD2. After removal of 1 base from V and 9 bases from J, the junction contained 6 bases not matched to a gene. CDR1 and CDR2 from the germline V gene are MGHRA and YSYEKL. The CDR3 consists of 15 residues. CDR3 bases: TGCGCCAGCAGCCAAGGGCGGGAGGGCGGCAGGGAGCTGTTTTTT. This codes for CASSQGREGGRELFF.

As DNA, the CDR3 is TGCGCCAGCAGCCACCTAGCGGGAGGCAATGAGCAGTTCTTC. Amino acids: CASSHLAGGNEQFF. The rearrangement links TRBV4-1 to TRBJ2-1, with 11 bases fitting TRBD2. The germline V gene has CDR1 MGHRA and CDR2 YSYEKL. The CDR3 runs to 14 residues. Losses at the gene ends were 3 bases for V and 6 bases for J; bases not matched to a gene: 1.

The chain recombines TRBV4-2 with TRBJ2-1; 10 bases match TRBD2. The germline V gene has CDR1 LGHNA and CDR2 YNFKEQ. The CDR3 loop spans 18 amino acids. The V and J ends lost 4 bases and 0 bases, in that order; junction bases with no gene match: 9. The CDR3 is CASSPPGLAIRSYNEQFF. For the CDR3, the DNA is TGTGCCAGCAGCCCTCCGGGACTAGCGATCCGCTCCTACAATGAGCAGTTCTTC.

The rearrangement links TRBV7-9 to TRBJ2-7; D is possibly TRBD1 or TRBD2 (6 bases each). The V gene's germline CDR1 is SEHNR and CDR2 FQNEAQ (reference sequence). V lost 1 base and J 3 bases, leaving 13 bases between the germline ends. The CDR3 spans 15 residues. The chain's CDR3 is CASSLGQGTFYEQYF. CDR3 coding DNA: TGTGCCAGCAGCTTAGGCCAGGGGACTTTCTACGAGCAGTACTTC.

The chain carries TRBV9 and TRBJ2-7, with a weak D call TRBD2 (5 bases). V lost 0 bases and J 6 bases, leaving 10 bases between the germline ends. Germline assignment: CDR1 SGDLS and CDR2 YYNGEE. This CDR3 contains 13 residues. The CDR3: CASSVEKRSEQYF. CDR3 sequence (DNA): TGTGCCAGCAGCGTAGAAAAGCGGAGCGAGCAGTACTTC.

CDR3 coding DNA: TGTGCCGAGGTAGCGGGAGGGAGCACAGATACGCAGTATTTT. Amino acids: CAEVAGGSTDTQYF. This chain connects TRBV7-9 to TRBJ2-3; 11 bases match TRBD2. Germline CDR1 SEHNR, CDR2 FQNEAQ (reference sequence). V lost 11 bases, J lost 0 bases, and 4 bases stayed unmatched. This CDR3 is 14 amino acids long.

The genes are TRBV27 and TRBJ2-1; TRBD1 is a possible D gene (7 bases). Germline V gene data show CDR1 as MNHEY and CDR2 as SMNVEV (reference sequence). This CDR3 contains 15 residues. V was trimmed by 4 bases and J by 2 bases, leaving 12 bases between them. CDR3 protein: CASSSGRGAYNEQFF. The CDR3 nucleotides read TGTGCCAGCAGTTCCGGCAGGGGGGCCTACAATGAGCAGTTCTTC.

The chain links TRBV13 to TRBJ1-2; D is possibly TRBD1 (6 bases). The V and J ends lost 5 bases and 3 bases respectively, with 19 bases between them. Germline V lookup: CDR1 PRHDT, CDR2 FYEKMQ (reference sequence). The CDR3 sequence is 16 residues long. CDR3 bases: TGTGCCAGCAGCCCAACAATCAGGGGAAAGGACTATGGCTACACCTTC. The encoded protein is CASSPTIRGKDYGYTF.

The rearrangement links TRBV9 to TRBJ2-7, with D maybe TRBD2 (5 bases). This CDR3 spans 14 amino acids. V was cut by 3 bases and J by 5 bases, with 15 bases left in between. The germline V gene has CDR1 SGDLS and CDR2 YYNGEE. The CDR3 DNA sequence: TGTGCCAGCAGCGCGTACGGAGGAGCGGACGAGCAGTACTTC. This translates into CASSAYGGADEQYF.

The chain employs TRBV7-6 and TRBJ1-1; D gene uncertain. This CDR3 contains 17 residues. V was cut by 1 base and J by 6 bases, with 21 bases left in between. Germline CDR1 reads SGHVS; CDR2 reads FNYEAQ. CDR3 sequence: CASSLGIGASGNPEAFF. The DNA of the CDR3 is TGTGCCAGCAGCTTAGGAATAGGCGCGAGCGGCAACCCTGAAGCTTTCTTT.